This entry concerns a single T cell receptor (beta chain). The antigen remains undetermined. This entry comes from a study of beta chain features in type 1 diabetes. Study details: All samples together contributed 100 million to 120 million sorted cells for examination.

Study-wide results and limits: Patients with Type 1 diabetes showed moderately but significantly shorter TCRB CDR3s in all four CD4+ subsets.

The CDR3 spans 14 residues. The germline V gene encodes CDR1 SGHTA and CDR2 FQGNSA. V lost 0 bases, J lost 9 bases, and 9 bases lay in between. A single heparinised blood sample, averaging approximately 110 mL, was obtained per donor. The whole isolated RNA underwent reverse transcription, so sequencing captured expressed TCRB transcripts. The repertoire was sequenced with immunoSEQ multiplex PCR; TCRdb's copy has only in-frame clones and lacks some. Here the sample spans some 640,000 clones, 11% to 15% being singletons. Sequencing was performed on naive CD4+ T cells from blood. This TCR came from a man aged 18 to 29 with type 1 diabetes. The V gene is TRBV7-2, the J gene TRBJ1-6, with a tentative D call TRBD1 (5 bases). The CDR3 loop is CASSLAGVGSPLHF. The CDR3, as DNA: TGTGCCAGCAGCTTAGCAGGGGTTGGTTCACCCCTCCACTTT.